This entry features one TCR beta chain sequence. The antigen remains unidentified. This entry belongs to a study of T cell repertoires in cytomegalovirus infection. Study background: Both recently identified HLA-C-restricted and well-studied HLA-B-restricted CMV epitopes were used in the study. Findings and caveats of the study: Ex vivo responses were dominated by HLA-C-restricted CMV-specific TCR beta clonotypes.

Trimming at V came to 5 bases and at J to 6 bases, leaving 9 bases not matched to a gene. The CDR3 covers 14 residues. CDR1 is MNHNS and CDR2 is SASEGT in the germline V gene. TCRdb independently ran MiXCR on the reads; one entry per CDR3 protein. The table records about 830,000 distinct CDR3 sequences, about 30% of them present only once. The sequence was obtained from a human donor in good health (CMV status not recorded). Some clones in this sample may be carry-over from other donors' samples. The chain is built from TRBV6-1 and TRBJ1-1; 7 nucleotides agree with TRBD1. Sequencing was performed on cultured CD8+ T cells from PBMCs, taken from culture after CMV antigen stimulation. The CDR3 loop is CASSPLGQQPEAFF. The CDR3, as DNA: TGTGCCAGCAGTCCCCTGGGACAGCAGCCTGAAGCTTTCTTT.